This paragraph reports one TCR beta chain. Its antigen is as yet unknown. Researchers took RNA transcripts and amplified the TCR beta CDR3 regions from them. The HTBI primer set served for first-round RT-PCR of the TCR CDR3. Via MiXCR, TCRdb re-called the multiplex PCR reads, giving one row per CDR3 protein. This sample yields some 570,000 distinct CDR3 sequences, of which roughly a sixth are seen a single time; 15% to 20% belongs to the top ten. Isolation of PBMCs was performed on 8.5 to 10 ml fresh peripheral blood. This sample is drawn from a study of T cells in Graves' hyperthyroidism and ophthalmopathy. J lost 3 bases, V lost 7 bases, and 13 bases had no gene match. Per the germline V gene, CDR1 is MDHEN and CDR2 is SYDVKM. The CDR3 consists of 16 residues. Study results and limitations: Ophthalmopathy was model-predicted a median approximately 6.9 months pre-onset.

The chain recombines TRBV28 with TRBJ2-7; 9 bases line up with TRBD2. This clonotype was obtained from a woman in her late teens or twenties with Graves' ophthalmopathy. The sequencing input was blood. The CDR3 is CASTQGIASGNYEQYF. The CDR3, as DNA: TGTGCCAGCACCCAAGGGATTGCTAGCGGGAACTACGAGCAGTACTTC. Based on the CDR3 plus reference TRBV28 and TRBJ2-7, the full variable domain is DVKVTQSSRYLVKRTGEKVFLECVQDMDHENMFWYRQDPGLGLRLIYFSYDVKMKEKGDIPEGYSVSREKKERFSLILESASTNQTSMYLCASTQGIASGNYEQYFGPGTRLTVT.